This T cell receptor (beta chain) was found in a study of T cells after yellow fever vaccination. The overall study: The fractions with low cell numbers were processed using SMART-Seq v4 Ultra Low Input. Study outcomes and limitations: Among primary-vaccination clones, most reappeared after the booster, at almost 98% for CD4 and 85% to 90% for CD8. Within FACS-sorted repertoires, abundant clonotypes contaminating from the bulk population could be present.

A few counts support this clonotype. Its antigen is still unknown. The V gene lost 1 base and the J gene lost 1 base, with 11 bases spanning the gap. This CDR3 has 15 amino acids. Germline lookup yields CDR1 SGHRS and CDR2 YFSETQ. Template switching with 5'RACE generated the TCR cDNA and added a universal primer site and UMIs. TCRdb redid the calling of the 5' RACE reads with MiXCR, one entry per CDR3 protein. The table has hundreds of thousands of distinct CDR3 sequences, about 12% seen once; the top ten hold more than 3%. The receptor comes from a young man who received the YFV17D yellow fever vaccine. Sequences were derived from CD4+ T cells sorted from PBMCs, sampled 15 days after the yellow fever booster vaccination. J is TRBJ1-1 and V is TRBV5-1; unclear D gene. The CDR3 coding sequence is TGCGCCAGCAGCTTGCAACGGGGAGCGAACACTGAAGCTTTCTTT. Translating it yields CASSLQRGANTEAFF.